The 28 T cell receptor beta chains below come from one sample, sequenced in a study of blood T cell repertoires in COVID-19. Clones were read by immunoSEQ multiplex PCR, and TCRdb kept only the in-frame ones, dropping some. The sample has approximately 300,000 clones; approximately 87% are singletons. The sample consisted of PBMCs or T cells enriched from blood (not recorded which). The receptors come from a woman under 40 who had recovered from COVID-19.

V usage is TRBV18 and J usage is TRBJ2-3; the match to TRBD1 covers 10 bases. V dropped 4 bases and J dropped 3; count of bases not matched to a gene: 7. This CDR3 spans 16 amino acids. The germline V gene encodes CDR1 KGHSH and CDR2 LQKENI. CDR3 amino acids: CASSQPGQGLTDTQYF. The CDR3 DNA reads as TGTGCCAGCTCACAGCCGGGACAGGGGCTAACAGATACGCAGTATTTT.

The chain couples TRBV28 to TRBJ2-7; TRBD2 agrees at 13 bases. The CDR3 length is 15 residues. Germline V gene data show CDR1 as MDHEN and CDR2 as SYDVKM. V was clipped by 4 bases and J by 7 bases; unmatched bases: 7. The CDR3 loop reads CASSYTSGGAREQYF. The CDR3 DNA follows: TGTGCCAGCAGTTACACTAGCGGGGGGGCCAGGGAGCAGTACTTC.

V usage is TRBV19 and J usage is TRBJ1-4; 7 bases align to TRBD1. CDR3 size: 14 residues. V lost 4 bases, J lost 6 bases, and 5 bases stayed unmatched. The V gene's germline CDR1 is LNHDA and CDR2 SQIVND (reference sequence). CDR3: CASSTRQGDEKLFF. CDR3 coding DNA: TGTGCCAGTAGTACAAGACAGGGAGATGAAAAACTGTTTTTT.

This chain uses TRBV11-2 with TRBJ1-1; TRBD1 matches 8 bases. This CDR3 contains 15 residues. V dropped 9 bases and J dropped 3; count of bases not matched to a gene: 12. Germline CDR1 reads SGHAT; CDR2 reads FQNNGV. In nucleotides, the CDR3 is TGTGCCAGTGTATGGGACAGGTCTTTGGACACTGAAGCTTTCTTT. It specifies CASVWDRSLDTEAFF.

The chain combines TRBV6-2 or TRBV6-3 with TRBJ2-7, with no clear D. Germline CDR1 and CDR2: MNHEY and SVGEGT. CDR3 length: 12 amino acids. The ends were cut back, 4 bases at V and 4 bases at J, with 8 bases in the middle. The CDR3 region has the DNA TGTGCCAGCAGTTGGTCAGTGTACGAGCAGTACTTC. Its protein product is CASSWSVYEQYF.

The chain recombines TRBV28 with TRBJ2-2, with TRBD1 as a possible D gene (6 bases). The CDR3 length is 16 residues. Germline V CDR1 and CDR2: MDHEN, SYDVKM. V was shortened by 6 bases and J by 4 bases, with 18 bases between the two germline ends. The CDR3 spells CASRVTQGMGTGELFF. DNA of the CDR3: TGTGCCAGCAGGGTTACCCAGGGGATGGGCACCGGGGAGCTGTTTTTT.

The rearrangement joins TRBV28 to TRBJ2-3, with 7 bases lining up with TRBD1. The J segment lost 0 bases and the V segment lost 8 bases, leaving 5 bases of the junction unmatched. Germline V lookup: CDR1 MDHEN, CDR2 SYDVKM. The CDR3 is 14 amino acids. The CDR3 spells CASGLGGSTDTQYF. As DNA, the CDR3 is TGTGCCAGCGGGTTAGGGGGCAGCACAGATACGCAGTATTTT.

The chain couples TRBV10-2 to TRBJ1-5; D perhaps matches TRBD1 (6 bases). V lost 3 bases to trimming and J lost 6 bases, with 9 bases between them. CDR3 length: 13 amino acids. Germline V gene lookup returns CDR1 WSHSY and CDR2 SAAADI. DNA for the CDR3: TGCGCCAGCAGTGAAGGGGGTCGTCAGCCCCAGCATTTT. This sequence encodes CASSEGGRQPQHF.

The V and J genes are TRBV3-1 (or the pseudogene TRBV3-2) and TRBJ2-3, with 7 nucleotides matching TRBD2. After removal of 6 bases from V and 6 bases from J, the junction contained 3 bases not matched to a gene. CDR1 LGHDT and CDR2 YNNKEL come from the germline V gene (reference sequence). The CDR3 extends over 12 amino acids. The CDR3 DNA is TGTGCCAGCAGGACTAGCCCCGATACGCAGTATTTT. As protein: CASRTSPDTQYF.

The chain is built from TRBV25-1 and TRBJ1-2; the match to TRBD1 covers 9 bases. The V and J ends lost 0 bases and 6 bases, in that order; junction bases with no gene match: 5. This CDR3 contains 15 residues. CDR1 is MGHDK, CDR2 SYGVNS, per germline. The CDR3 DNA reads as TGTGCCAGCAGTGAATACGGGACAGGGCACGATGGCTACACCTTC. Translated, it gives CASSEYGTGHDGYTF.

This chain uses TRBV24-1 with TRBJ2-1; tentative D call: TRBD2 (5 bases). CDR1 is KGHDR, CDR2 SFDVKD, per germline. V dropped 5 bases and J dropped 6 bases, with 19 bases sitting between them. There are 16 residues in the CDR3. The CDR3, as DNA: TGTGCCACCAGTGGCAACCGGGCCATTGAGGGCAATGAGCAGTTCTTC. Amino acids: CATSGNRAIEGNEQFF.

The CDR3 DNA reads TGCGCCAGCAGCCGGGGACTAGATTTCACCGGGGAGCTGTTTTTT. Translated, it gives CASSRGLDFTGELFF. V and J are TRBV4-3 and TRBJ2-2; 8 bases are a match to TRBD2. Unmatched junction bases numbered 5, after V lost 4 bases and J lost 4 bases. CDR1 and CDR2 (germline): LGHNA, YSLEER. The CDR3 consists of 15 residues.

This clone came up a few times. The chain recombines TRBV4-1 with TRBJ1-2; 9 bases map to TRBD1. The germline V gene has CDR1 MGHRA and CDR2 YSYEKL. This CDR3 has 15 residues. Losses at the gene ends were 1 base for V and 4 bases for J; bases not matched to a gene: 4. The CDR3 reads CASSQVQGAVYGYTF. CDR3 sequence (DNA): TGCGCCAGCAGCCAAGTACAGGGGGCGGTCTATGGCTACACCTTC.

The V call is TRBV24-1, the J call TRBJ2-3, with 10 positions matching TRBD2. CDR3 length equals 15 residues. V shed 1 base, J shed 6 bases, and the junction held 3 bases outside the gene matches. Germline V lookup: CDR1 KGHDR, CDR2 SFDVKD. The CDR3 reads CATSDFERGGDTQYF. The CDR3 DNA follows: TGTGCCACCAGTGATTTTGAGCGGGGGGGGGATACGCAGTATTTT.

This chain connects TRBV9 to TRBJ1-3; D may be TRBD1 (6 bases). Per the germline V gene, CDR1 is SGDLS and CDR2 is YYNGEE. Between the trimmed V and J ends, which lost 4 bases and 4 bases, there was a span of 12 bases. This CDR3 has 14 residues. CDR3 sequence reads: CASSPTGLGNTIYF. As DNA, the CDR3 is TGTGCCAGCAGCCCAACAGGGCTCGGAAACACCATATATTTT.

This chain joins TRBV15 and TRBJ1-5; D ambiguous. Trimming cost V 1 base and J 4 bases, with 11 bases left between them. This CDR3 comprises 15 residues. The germline V gene encodes CDR1 LNHNV and CDR2 YYDKDF (reference sequence). Written as DNA, the CDR3 is TGTGCCACCAGCAGAGGGTTACAACCTAATCAGCCCCAGCATTTT. Translated, it gives CATSRGLQPNQPQHF.

The CDR3, as DNA: TGCGCCAGCGGGACAGGGGGCACTGAAGCTTTCTTT. Its protein product is CASGTGGTEAFF. This chain joins TRBV5-1 and TRBJ1-1; 11 bases match TRBD1. V gave up 7 bases and J gave up 4 bases; unmatched junction bases: 0. Germline CDR1 is SGHRS and CDR2 is YFSETQ. The CDR3 is made up of 12 amino acids.

V gene TRBV27 combines with J gene TRBJ2-1; tentatively, D is TRBD1 (6 bases). The V end was cut by 6 bases, the J end by 3 bases, with 9 bases between. The CDR3 is 13 amino acids. The germline V gene encodes CDR1 MNHEY and CDR2 SMNVEV (reference sequence). The CDR3 DNA reads TGTGCCAGCAGAACAGGGTACTACAATGAGCAGTTCTTC. Amino acid sequence: CASRTGYYNEQFF.

The rearrangement joins TRBV30 to TRBJ1-2; 7 bases fit TRBD1. Germline values: CDR1 GTSNPN, CDR2 SVGIG (reference sequence). The CDR3 runs to 16 residues. V lost 4 bases and J lost 4; bases outside the gene matches: 15. For the CDR3, the DNA is TGTGCCTGGACCCGACAGGGTGGCTCTCGGCTCTATGGCTACACCTTC. Translation: CAWTRQGGSRLYGYTF.

J is TRBJ2-1 and V is TRBV5-1; the D is unclear. This CDR3 is built from 13 residues. V shed 0 bases and J shed 3 bases, with 4 bases lying between them. Germline lookup yields CDR1 SGHRS and CDR2 YFSETQ. In nucleotides, the CDR3 is TGCGCCAGCAGCTTGGGAGTCTACAATGAGCAGTTCTTC. Amino acid sequence: CASSLGVYNEQFF.

The gene calls are TRBV5-4 and TRBJ2-7; 9 bases fit TRBD2. The germline CDR1 and CDR2 sequences are SGHNT and YYREEE (reference sequence). The CDR3 loop spans 16 amino acids. V shed 4 bases, J shed 3 bases, and the junction held 11 bases outside the gene matches. The CDR3 coding sequence is TGTGCCAGCAGCCGGGGTAGCGGGGGCCTTATCTACGAGCAGTACTTC. This translates into CASSRGSGGLIYEQYF.

The J gene is TRBJ2-3, the V gene TRBV3-1 (or the pseudogene TRBV3-2); no clear D gene. Germline CDR1 is LGHDT and CDR2 is YNNKEL (reference sequence). V was clipped by 0 bases and J by 3 bases, with 4 bases between them. This CDR3 comprises 13 residues. The CDR3 protein is CASSQERTDTQYF. As DNA, the CDR3 is TGTGCCAGCAGCCAAGAGAGGACAGATACGCAGTATTTT.

The chain has TRBV28 and TRBJ1-5, with 9 bases identical to TRBD1. Germline CDR1 MDHEN, CDR2 SYDVKM. CDR3 length equals 14 residues. The V gene end was trimmed by 3 bases and the J gene end by 5 bases; junction bases not matched to a gene: 2. The CDR3 sequence is CASSLRQGDQPQHF. The CDR3 coding sequence is TGTGCCAGCAGTTTGAGACAGGGGGATCAGCCCCAGCATTTT.

This clone was counted only a few times. The chain uses TRBV7-2 and TRBJ1-3; the D is unclear. The V gene's germline CDR1 is SGHTA and CDR2 FQGNSA. CDR3 length equals 17 residues. The V end was cut by 1 base, the J end by 3 bases, with 16 bases between. The CDR3 region has the DNA TGTGCCAGCAGCTTAGTTCATCTGCGCGGTCTTGGAAACACCATATATTTT. Protein sequence: CASSLVHLRGLGNTIYF.

This clone was seen only a few times. This chain uses TRBV20-1 with TRBJ2-3; the D gene is possibly TRBD2 (6 bases). Germline-derived CDR1 and CDR2 are DFQATT and SNEGSKA (reference sequence). This CDR3 comprises 13 residues. The V and J ends lost 3 bases and 3 bases respectively, with 10 bases between them. Here the CDR3 reads CSASFRGTDTQYF. The CDR3 nucleotides are TGCAGTGCTAGTTTCCGGGGGACAGATACGCAGTATTTT.

V is TRBV4-3 and J is TRBJ1-2; TRBD1 might be the D (6 bases). V gave up 3 bases and J gave up 5 bases, with 19 bases separating them. Per the germline V gene, CDR1 is LGHNA and CDR2 is YSLEER. The CDR3 is 16 residues long. The CDR3 DNA sequence: TGCGCCAGCAGCCACTCGGCGGGCCCAGGGGATTATGGCTACACCTTC. This encodes CASSHSAGPGDYGYTF.

This chain joins TRBV7-9 and TRBJ2-3, with 16 bases that match TRBD2. From germline, CDR1 is SEHNR and CDR2 FQNEAQ (reference sequence). J lost 5 bases, V lost 5 bases, and 7 bases had no gene match. The CDR3 consists of 17 residues. In DNA, the CDR3 is TGTGCCAGCAGCCTCGGGACTAGCGGGGGGGCGGTAGATACGCAGTATTTT. It specifies CASSLGTSGGAVDTQYF. Complete variable domain (other parts from reference TRBV7-9 and TRBJ2-3): DTGVSQNPRHKITKRGQNVTFRCDPISEHNRLYWYRQTLGQGPEFLTYFQNEAQLEKSRLLSDRFSAERPKGSFSTLEIQRTEQGDSAMYLCASSLGTSGGAVDTQYFGPGTRLTVL.

This rearrangement joins TRBV5-4 to TRBJ2-1, with TRBD2 matching 12 bases. The germline V gene encodes CDR1 SGHNT and CDR2 YYREEE (reference sequence). The trim removed 7 bases at V and 5 bases at J, leaving 4 bases unmatched. The CDR3 is made up of 14 amino acids. CDR3 sequence reads: CASQLAGGNNEQFF. CDR3 in DNA: TGTGCCAGCCAACTAGCGGGGGGAAACAATGAGCAGTTCTTC.